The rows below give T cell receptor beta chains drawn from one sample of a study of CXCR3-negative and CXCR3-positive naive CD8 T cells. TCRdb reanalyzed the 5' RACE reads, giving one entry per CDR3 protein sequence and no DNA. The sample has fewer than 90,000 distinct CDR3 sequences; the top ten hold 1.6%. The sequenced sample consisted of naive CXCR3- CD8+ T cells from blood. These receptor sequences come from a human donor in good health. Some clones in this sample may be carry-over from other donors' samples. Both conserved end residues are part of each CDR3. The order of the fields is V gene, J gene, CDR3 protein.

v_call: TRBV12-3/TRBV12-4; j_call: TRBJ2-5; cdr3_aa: CASSVTGPRYQETQYF
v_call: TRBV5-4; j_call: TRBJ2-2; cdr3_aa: CASWTSGTGELFF
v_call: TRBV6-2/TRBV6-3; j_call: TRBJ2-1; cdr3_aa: CASLDPRGTGLDEQFF
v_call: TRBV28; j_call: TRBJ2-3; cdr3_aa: CASSSRGAPRGADTQYF
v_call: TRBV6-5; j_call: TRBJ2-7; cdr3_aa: CASSYLGQTEQYF
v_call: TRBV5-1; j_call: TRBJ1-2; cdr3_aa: CASSSETGFSYGYTF
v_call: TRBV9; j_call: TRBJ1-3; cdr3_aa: CASSVDDRESGNTIYF
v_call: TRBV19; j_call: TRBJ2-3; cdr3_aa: CASRLLAGGTDTQYF
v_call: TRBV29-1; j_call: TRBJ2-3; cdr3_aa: CSVVPGAVPDTQYF
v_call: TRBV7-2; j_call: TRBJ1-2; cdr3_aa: CASSPEDRQSYGYTF
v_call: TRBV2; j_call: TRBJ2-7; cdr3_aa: CASKEGGRLSYEQYF
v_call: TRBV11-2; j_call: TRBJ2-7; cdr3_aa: CASSLVLGLNYEQYF
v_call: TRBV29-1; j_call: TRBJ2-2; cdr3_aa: CSVVSGSGTGELFF
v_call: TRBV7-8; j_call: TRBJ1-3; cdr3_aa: CASSLVPGEPIGNTIYF
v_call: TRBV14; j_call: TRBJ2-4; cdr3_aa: CASSQAQQTAGKNIQYF
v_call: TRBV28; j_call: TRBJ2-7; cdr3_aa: CASSNILSYEQYF